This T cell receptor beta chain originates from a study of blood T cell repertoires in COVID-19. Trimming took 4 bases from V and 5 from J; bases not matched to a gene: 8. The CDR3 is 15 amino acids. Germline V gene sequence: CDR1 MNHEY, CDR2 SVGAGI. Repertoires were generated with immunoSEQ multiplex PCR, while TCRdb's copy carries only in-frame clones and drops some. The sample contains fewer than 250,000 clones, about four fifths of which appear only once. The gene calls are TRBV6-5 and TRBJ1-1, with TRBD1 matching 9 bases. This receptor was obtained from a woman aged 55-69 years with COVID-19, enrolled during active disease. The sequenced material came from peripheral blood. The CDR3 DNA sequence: TGTGCCAGCAGTTCCCACGACGACAGGGGGACTGAAGCTTTCTTT. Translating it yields CASSSHDDRGTEAFF.